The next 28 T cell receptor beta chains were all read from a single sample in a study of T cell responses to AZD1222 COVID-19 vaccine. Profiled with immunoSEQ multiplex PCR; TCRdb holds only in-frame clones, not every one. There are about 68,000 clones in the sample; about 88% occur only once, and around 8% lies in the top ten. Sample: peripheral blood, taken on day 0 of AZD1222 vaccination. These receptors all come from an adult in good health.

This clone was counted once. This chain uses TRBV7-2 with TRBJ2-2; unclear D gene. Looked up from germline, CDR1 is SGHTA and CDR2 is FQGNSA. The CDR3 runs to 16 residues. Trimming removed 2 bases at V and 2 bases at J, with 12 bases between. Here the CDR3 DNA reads TGTGCCAGCAGCTTAAATTCGCAGGCTAACACCGGGGAGCTGTTTTTT. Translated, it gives CASSLNSQANTGELFF. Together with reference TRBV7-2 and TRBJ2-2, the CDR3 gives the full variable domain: GAGVSQSPSNKVTEKGKDVELRCDPISGHTALYWYRQSLGQGLEFLIYFQGNSAPDKSGLPSDRFSAERTGGSVSTLTIQRTQQEDSAVYLCASSLNSQANTGELFFGEGSRLTVL.

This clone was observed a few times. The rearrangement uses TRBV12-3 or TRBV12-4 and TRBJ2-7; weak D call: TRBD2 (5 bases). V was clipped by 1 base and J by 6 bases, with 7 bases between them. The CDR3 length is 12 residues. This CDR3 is CASSLGGGEQYF. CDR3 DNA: TGTGCCAGCAGTTTAGGAGGAGGCGAGCAGTACTTC.

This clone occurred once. DNA of the CDR3: TGTGCCAGCAGTGACAGGGTCTCTGGGGCCAACGTCCTGACTTTC. Translating it yields CASSDRVSGANVLTF. The chain uses TRBV28 and TRBJ2-6; the match to TRBD1 covers 7 bases. The germline V gene encodes CDR1 MDHEN and CDR2 SYDVKM. J lost 0 bases, V lost 5 bases, and 1 base had no gene match. The CDR3 covers 15 residues.

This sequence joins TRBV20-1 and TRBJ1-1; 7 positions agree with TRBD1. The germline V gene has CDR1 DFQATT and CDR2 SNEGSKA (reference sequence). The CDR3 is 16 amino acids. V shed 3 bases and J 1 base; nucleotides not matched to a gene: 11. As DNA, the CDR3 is TGCAGTGCTAGTGTCAACAGGGGTCAGACGAACACTGAAGCTTTCTTT. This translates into CSASVNRGQTNTEAFF.

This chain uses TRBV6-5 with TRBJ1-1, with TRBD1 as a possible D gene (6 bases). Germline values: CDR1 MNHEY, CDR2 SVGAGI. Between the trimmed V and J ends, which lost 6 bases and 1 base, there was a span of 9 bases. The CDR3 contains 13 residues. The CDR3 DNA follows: TGTGCCAGCAGGACAGGAGAGAACACTGAAGCTTTCTTT. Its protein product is CASRTGENTEAFF.

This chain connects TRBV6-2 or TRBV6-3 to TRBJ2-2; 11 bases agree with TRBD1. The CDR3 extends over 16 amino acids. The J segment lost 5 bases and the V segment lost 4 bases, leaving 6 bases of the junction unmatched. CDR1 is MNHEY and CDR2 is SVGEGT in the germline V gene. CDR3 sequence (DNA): TGTGCCAGCAGTTCCTCCGGGACAGGGGGTACCGGGGAGCTGTTTTTT. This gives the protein CASSSSGTGGTGELFF.

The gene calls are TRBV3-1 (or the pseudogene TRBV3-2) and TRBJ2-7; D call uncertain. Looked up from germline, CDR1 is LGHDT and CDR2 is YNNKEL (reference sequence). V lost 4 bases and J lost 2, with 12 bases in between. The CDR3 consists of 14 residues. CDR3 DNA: TGTGCCAGCAGCCCGACTCGAGGAGCCTACGAGCAGTACTTC. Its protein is CASSPTRGAYEQYF.

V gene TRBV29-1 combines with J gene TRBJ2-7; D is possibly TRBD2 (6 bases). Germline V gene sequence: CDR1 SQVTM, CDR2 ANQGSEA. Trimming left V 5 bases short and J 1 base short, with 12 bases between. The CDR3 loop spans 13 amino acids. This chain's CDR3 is CSVWRGESYEQYF. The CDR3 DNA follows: TGCAGCGTTTGGAGGGGAGAGTCCTACGAGCAGTACTTC.

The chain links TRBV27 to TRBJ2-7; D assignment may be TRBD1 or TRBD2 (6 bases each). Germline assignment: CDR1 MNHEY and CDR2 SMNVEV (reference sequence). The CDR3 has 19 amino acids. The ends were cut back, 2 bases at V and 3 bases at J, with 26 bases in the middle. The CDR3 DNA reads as TGTGCCAGCAGTTTACTGTATGAGCCGCCGGGGGCTACCCGCTACGAGCAGTACTTC. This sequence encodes CASSLLYEPPGATRYEQYF.

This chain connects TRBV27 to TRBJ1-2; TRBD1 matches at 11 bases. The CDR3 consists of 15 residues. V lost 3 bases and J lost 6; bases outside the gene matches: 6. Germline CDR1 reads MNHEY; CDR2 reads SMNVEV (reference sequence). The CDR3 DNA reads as TGTGCCAGCAGTTTGCCGGGACAGGGGGTGGATGGCTACACCTTC. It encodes CASSLPGQGVDGYTF.

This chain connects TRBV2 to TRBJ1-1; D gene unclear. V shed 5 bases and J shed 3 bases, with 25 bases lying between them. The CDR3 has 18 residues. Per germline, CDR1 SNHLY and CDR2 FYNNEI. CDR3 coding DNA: TGTGCCAGCAGTATTACCTATCTCCGGGCCGCCTCGGACACTGAAGCTTTCTTT. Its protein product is CASSITYLRAASDTEAFF.

CDR3 sequence reads: CASSYYGNSPLHF. CDR3 coding DNA: TGTGCCAGCAGTTACTATGGCAATTCACCCCTCCACTTT. The genes are TRBV6-5 and TRBJ1-6; no definite D call. The CDR3 loop spans 13 amino acids. CDR1 is MNHEY and CDR2 is SVGAGI in the germline V gene. With 1 base removed from V and 7 bases from J, the gap between germline ends came to 5 bases.

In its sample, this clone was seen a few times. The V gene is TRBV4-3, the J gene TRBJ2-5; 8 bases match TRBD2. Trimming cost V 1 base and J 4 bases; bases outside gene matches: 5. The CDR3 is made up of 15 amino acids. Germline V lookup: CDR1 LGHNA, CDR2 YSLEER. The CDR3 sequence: CASSQGSGGPETQYF. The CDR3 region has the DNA TGCGCCAGCAGCCAAGGGTCGGGAGGGCCAGAGACCCAGTACTTC.

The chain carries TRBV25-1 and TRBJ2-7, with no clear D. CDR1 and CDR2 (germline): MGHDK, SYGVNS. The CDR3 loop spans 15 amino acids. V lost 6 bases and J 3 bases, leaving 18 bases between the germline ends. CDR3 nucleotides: TGTGCCAGCAGACCGGGTTCTCCAACCTTCTACGAGCAGTACTTC. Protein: CASRPGSPTFYEQYF.

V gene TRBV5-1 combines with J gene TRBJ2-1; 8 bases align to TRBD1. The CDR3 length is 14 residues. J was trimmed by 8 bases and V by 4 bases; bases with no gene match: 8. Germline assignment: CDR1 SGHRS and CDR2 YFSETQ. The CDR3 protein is CASSARTGSDEQFF. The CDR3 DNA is TGCGCCAGCAGCGCAAGGACAGGGTCGGATGAGCAGTTCTTC.

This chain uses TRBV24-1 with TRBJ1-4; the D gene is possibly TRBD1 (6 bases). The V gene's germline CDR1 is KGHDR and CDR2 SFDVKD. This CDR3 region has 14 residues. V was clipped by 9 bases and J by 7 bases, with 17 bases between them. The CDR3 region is CATGVGGASEKLFF. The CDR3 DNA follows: TGTGCCACCGGGGTAGGGGGGGCGAGTGAAAAACTGTTTTTT.

DNA for the CDR3: TGTGCCAGCAGTTTCCCGGGTACCAGCAATCAGCCCCAGCATTTT. Amino acids: CASSFPGTSNQPQHF. The rearrangement joins TRBV28 to TRBJ1-5; D remains ambiguous. In germline, CDR1 is MDHEN, CDR2 SYDVKM. This CDR3 is built from 15 residues. Trimming pared 3 bases from V and 1 base from J, leaving 10 bases between.

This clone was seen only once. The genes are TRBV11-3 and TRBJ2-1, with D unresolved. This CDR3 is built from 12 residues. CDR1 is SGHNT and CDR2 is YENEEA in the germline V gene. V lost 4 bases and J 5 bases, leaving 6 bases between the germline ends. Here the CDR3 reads CASSSTNNEQFF. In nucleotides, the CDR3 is TGTGCCAGCAGCTCGACCAACAATGAGCAGTTCTTC.

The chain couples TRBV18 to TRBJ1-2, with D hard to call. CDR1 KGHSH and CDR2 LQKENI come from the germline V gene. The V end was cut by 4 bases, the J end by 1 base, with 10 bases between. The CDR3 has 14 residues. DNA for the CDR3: TGTGCCAGCTCACAAAAGGGAGTTAACTATGGCTACACCTTC. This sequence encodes CASSQKGVNYGYTF.

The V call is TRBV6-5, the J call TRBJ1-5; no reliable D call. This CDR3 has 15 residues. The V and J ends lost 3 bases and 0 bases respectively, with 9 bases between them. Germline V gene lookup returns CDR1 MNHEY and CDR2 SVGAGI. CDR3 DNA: TGTGCCAGCAGTTATGAGGCAAATAGCAATCAGCCCCAGCATTTT. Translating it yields CASSYEANSNQPQHF.

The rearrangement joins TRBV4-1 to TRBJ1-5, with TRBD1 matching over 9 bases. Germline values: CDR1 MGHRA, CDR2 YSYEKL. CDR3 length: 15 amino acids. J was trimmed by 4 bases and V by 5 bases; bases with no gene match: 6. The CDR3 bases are TGCGCCAGCAGCACCCGACAGGGGGGGAATCAGCCCCAGCATTTT. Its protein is CASSTRQGGNQPQHF.

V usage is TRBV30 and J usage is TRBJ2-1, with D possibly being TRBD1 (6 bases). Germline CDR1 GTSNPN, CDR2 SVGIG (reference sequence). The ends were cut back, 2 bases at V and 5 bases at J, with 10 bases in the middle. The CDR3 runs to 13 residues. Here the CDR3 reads CAWSPGGHNEQFF. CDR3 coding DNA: TGTGCCTGGAGTCCTGGGGGCCACAATGAGCAGTTCTTC.

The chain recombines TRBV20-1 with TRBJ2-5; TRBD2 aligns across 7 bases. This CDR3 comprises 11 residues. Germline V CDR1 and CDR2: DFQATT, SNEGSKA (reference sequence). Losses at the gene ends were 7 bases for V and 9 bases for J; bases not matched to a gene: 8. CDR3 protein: CSGEGLVAQYF. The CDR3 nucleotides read TGCAGTGGGGAGGGGCTTGTAGCCCAGTACTTC.

The CDR3 reads CASSLGTGASNQPQHF. For the CDR3, the DNA is TGTGCCAGCAGCTTAGGGACAGGGGCGAGCAATCAGCCCCAGCATTTT. This chain links TRBV7-8 with TRBJ1-5, with 9 bases identical to TRBD1. The CDR3 is 16 amino acids. Germline V gives CDR1 SGHVS, CDR2 FQNEAQ. Trimming took 1 base from V and 1 from J; bases not matched to a gene: 2.

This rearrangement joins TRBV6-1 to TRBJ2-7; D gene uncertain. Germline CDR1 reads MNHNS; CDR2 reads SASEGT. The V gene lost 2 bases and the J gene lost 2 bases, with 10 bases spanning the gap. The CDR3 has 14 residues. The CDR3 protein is CASSERPFPYEQYF. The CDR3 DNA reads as TGTGCCAGCAGTGAAAGGCCATTCCCCTACGAGCAGTACTTC.

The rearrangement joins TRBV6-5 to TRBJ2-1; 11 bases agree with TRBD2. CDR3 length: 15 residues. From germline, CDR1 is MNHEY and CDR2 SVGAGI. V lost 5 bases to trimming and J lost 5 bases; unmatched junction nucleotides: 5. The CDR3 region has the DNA TGTGCCAGCAGTCAGGGACTAGCGGCGAACAATGAGCAGTTCTTC. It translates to CASSQGLAANNEQFF.

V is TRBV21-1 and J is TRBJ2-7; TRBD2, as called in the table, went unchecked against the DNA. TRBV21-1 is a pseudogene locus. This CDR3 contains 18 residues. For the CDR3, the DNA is TGTGCCAGCAGCATGACTCATGGACTAGCGGTTCTGCCCTACGAGCAGTACTTC. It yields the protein CASSMTHGLAVLPYEQYF.

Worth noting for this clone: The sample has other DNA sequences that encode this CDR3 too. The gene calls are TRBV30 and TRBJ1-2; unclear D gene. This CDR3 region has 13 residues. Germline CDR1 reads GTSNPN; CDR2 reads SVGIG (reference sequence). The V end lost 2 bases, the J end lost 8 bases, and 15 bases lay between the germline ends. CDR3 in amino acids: CAWSWREGGGYTF. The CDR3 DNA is TGTGCCTGGAGTTGGAGGGAGGGTGGGGGCTACACCTTC.